This T cell receptor (beta chain) was captured in a study of neurological immune-mediated disorders (dated by TCRdb to about 2019). Looking at the study overall: Peripheral blood TCR-beta repertoires from patients with HTLV-I-associated myelopathy (HAM/TSP), patients with multiple sclerosis, and healthy controls were compared in the study using UMI-based sequencing. The cohort included about 70 subjects: roughly 15 with HAM/TSP, about 35 with multiple sclerosis, and 20 healthy controls. The roughly 99 TCR-beta libraries covered PBMC samples along with longitudinal samples, technical triplicates, and paired sorted CD4+ and CD8+ T-cell subsets.

For unsorted PBMC libraries, 2 million PBMCs were used after storage in RNAlater at -80 degrees C until RNA extraction. Peripheral blood underwent Ficoll-Hypaque density gradient centrifugation to isolate PBMCs, which were then cryopreserved in liquid nitrogen. Ends trimmed: V by 7 bases, J by 4 bases; bases unmatched to a gene: 5. As encoded in the germline V gene, CDR1 is SQVTM while CDR2 is ANQGSEA. Spanning cysteine to phenylalanine, the CDR3 consists of 14 amino acids. The retained sequence is limited to the CDR3, 42 bases, with the frame set at the first base. This clonotype appeared many times. Its cognate antigen has yet to be identified. No quality values exist for individual bases; no much larger clone is one base distant. General findings and caveats noted by the study authors: Across subjects, expanded clones never shared an identical CDR3 amino acid sequence, which suggests that the TCR-beta repertoires in every group were private. The highest TCR clonal expansion was observed in HAM/TSP patients, whereas the lowest was observed in MS patients, even when compared with healthy controls.

cDNA was synthesized by template-switch 5'RACE using a primer carrying a 10-nucleotide random unique molecular identifier by which each TCR transcript was tagged. Every sequencing run yielded over 180 million TCR-beta sequences covering 15-18 subjects. The RNeasy kit was used to extract total RNA. The KAPA Real-time Library Amplification kit was used to amplify TCR-beta VDJ regions with primers for the TCR constant region and the 5'RACE anchor. Sample indexes and Illumina adaptors were added in a first PCR, after which library yield was increased in a second PCR. After Ampure bead purification, the TCR product of roughly 650 bp was size-selected on a 2% E-gel SizeSelection system. Before pooling, library quality was checked on a Bioanalyzer, concentration was measured with Qubit, and libraries were quantified with the Kapa Library Quantification kit. An Illumina HiSeq 2500 was used to sequence the libraries paired-end at 2 x 150 bp. To increase sequence diversity, roughly 24-32% phiX was spiked into each library pool. On the authors' methods: The UMI-based MiGEC pipeline processed quality-filtered reads and removed over 80% of raw TCR sequences during error correction. IMGT germline references were used for alignment of VDJ genes, and clonotypes were defined by a unique CDR3 amino acid sequence together with V-J genes. Clonal expansion, Shannon diversity, and CDR3 relatedness (CalcPairwiseDistances, ClusterSamples) were evaluated with VDJtools, and phylogenetic trees were built with CLCbio workbench. A clone was classed as expanded if it had 8 or more unique UMIs, a cutoff based on coefficient-of-variation modelling across technical triplicates. The raw public reads went through TCRdb reprocessing: fastp at Q25, MiXCR clone calling, in-frame beta chains kept. Each record represents a unique CDR3 protein, reported with the most common genes and DNA among its rows. The V and J calls, along with clone size, are taken from TCRdb and not from the paper's own processing. The table for this sample lists about 57,000 distinct CDR3 sequences; over 9.5% of them were counted only once. The top ten hold over 8.5% of the sample.

This receptor was taken from a woman aged 60-75 years with HTLV-1-associated myelopathy (HAM/TSP). This sequence uses TRBV29-1 and TRBJ2-5; 14 nucleotides in the junction match TRBD2. Sequences were obtained from PBMCs. The CDR3 protein is CSEGTSGSRETQYF. The nucleotide sequence reads TGCAGCGAAGGGACTAGCGGGAGCAGAGAGACCCAGTACTTC.